This is a list of T cell receptor beta chains from one sample in a study of blood T cell repertoires in COVID-19. The assay was immunoSEQ multiplex PCR, and TCRdb's table has in-frame clones only and misses some. The sample contains around 350,000 clones, approximately 86% of which appear only once. The specimen was peripheral blood. The receptors derive from a human donor in a cohort sampled during active COVID-19. CDR3s include the opening cysteine and the closing phenylalanine or tryptophan. Each record gives: D gene, J gene, V gene, clone size, CDR3 DNA, CDR3 protein. A D gene is named only where the DNA matches it firmly. For some rows the clone size is stated as once, few or many, or as a class when expanded; others skip it.

TRBD2	TRBJ2-3	TRBV28	.	TGTGCCAGCAGTTTCGGGCTAGCGGGAGGGTTGGATACGCAGTATTTT	CASSFGLAGGLDTQYF
TRBD1	TRBJ1-2	TRBV6-5	.	TGTGCCAGCAGCCCCGGACAGGGGGGGGATGGCTACACCTTC	CASSPGQGGDGYTF
.	TRBJ1-6	TRBV6-5	.	TGTGCCAGCAGTTACTCGACGGGCAGGGGATCACCCCTCCACTTT	CASSYSTGRGSPLHF
.	TRBJ1-1	TRBV18	.	TGTGCCAGCTCACCGACAGCAGGGAACACTGAAGCTTTCTTT	CASSPTAGNTEAFF
.	TRBJ1-5	TRBV28	.	TGTGCCAGCAGTTGGTCCGGGGGGGCGAGGGGATATAGCAATCAGCCCCAGCATTTT	CASSWSGGARGYSNQPQHF
.	TRBJ2-7	TRBV20-1	.	TGCAGTGCGGTCACAGGGTACGAGCAGTACTTC	CSAVTGYEQYF
TRBD2	TRBJ2-2	TRBV24-1	.	TGTGCCACCAGTGATGGACTAGCGGGTAGGGTCGGGGAGCTGTTTTTT	CATSDGLAGRVGELFF
.	TRBJ2-7	TRBV19	.	TGTGCCAGTAGTATCCAGGGGACTATGTACGAGCAGTACTTC	CASSIQGTMYEQYF
TRBD2	TRBJ2-1	TRBV25-1	.	TGTGCCAGCAGAAGAAGCGGGATTTCCAACAATGAGCAGTTCTTC	CASRRSGISNNEQFF
.	TRBJ2-1	TRBV6-1	.	TGTGCCAGCAGTGAAGGGGCTCAGGGGTATGAGCAGTTCTTC	CASSEGAQGYEQFF
.	TRBJ1-1	TRBV11-2	few	TGTGCCAGCAGCTTAGGGCAGGGTAACACTGAAGCTTTCTTT	CASSLGQGNTEAFF
.	TRBJ1-4	TRBV6-5	.	TGTGCCAGCAGTTACTCTGGCGGGGCGGGTGAAAAACTGTTTTTT	CASSYSGGAGEKLFF
TRBD2	TRBJ2-1	TRBV7-3	.	TGTGCCAGCAGCATCCTAGCGGGAGGGCAGTCTGAGCAGTTCTTC	CASSILAGGQSEQFF
.	TRBJ2-3	TRBV11-1	.	TGTGCCAGCAGCTTAGCGACGACAGGAGATACGCAGTATTTT	CASSLATTGDTQYF
.	TRBJ1-6	TRBV9	.	TGTGCCAGCAGCGCCCTCTCCTATAATTCACCCCTCCACTTT	CASSALSYNSPLHF
TRBD2	TRBJ2-5	TRBV9	few	TGTGCCAGCAGTTCTGAAGGAGCGGGGAAGAAAGAGACCCAGTACTTC	CASSSEGAGKKETQYF
TRBD2	TRBJ2-7	TRBV11-2	once	TGTGCCAGCAGCTTTCCGGGAGGTGAGCAGTACTTC	CASSFPGGEQYF
.	TRBJ1-3	TRBV2	.	TGTGCCAGCAGTGGGGGGGTTAAATCTGGAAACACCATATATTTT	CASSGGVKSGNTIYF
.	TRBJ2-1	TRBV15	.	TGTGCCACCAGCAGAGGGACCTTCCTAGCGTCCCCCGATGAGCAGTTCTTC	CATSRGTFLASPDEQFF
.	TRBJ2-5	TRBV5-1	.	TGCGCCAGCAGCCCGGGAGTCGGGGAGACCCAGTACTTC	CASSPGVGETQYF
.	TRBJ1-5	TRBV28	.	TGTGCCAGCAGTTTCAGTCAGTGGGCTTTAACTCAGCCCCAGCATTTT	CASSFSQWALTQPQHF
TRBD1	TRBJ1-6	TRBV28	.	TGTGCCAGCAGTTTTGGGGACAGGGATAATTCACCCCTCCACTTT	CASSFGDRDNSPLHF
.	TRBJ2-6	TRBV2	.	TGTGCCAGCAGTTTCAGGGCCCCTGGGGCCAACGTCCTGACTTTC	CASSFRAPGANVLTF
TRBD2	TRBJ2-1	TRBV9	once	TGTGCCAGCAGCGGCAAGGGACTATCCAATGAGCAGTTCTTC	CASSGKGLSNEQFF
TRBD1	TRBJ1-3	TRBV19	.	TGTGCCAGTAGCCGATACAAGGACAGGGGGACTGGAAACACCATATATTTT	CASSRYKDRGTGNTIYF
TRBD1	TRBJ2-1	TRBV28	.	TGTGCCAGCAGTTTACTTTTGGGACAGGGAACCCGCTCCTACAATGAGCAGTTCTTC	CASSLLLGQGTRSYNEQFF
TRBD2	TRBJ2-1	TRBV7-9	.	TGTGCCAGCAAAACTAGCGGGAGGGCCGGGGAGCAGTTCTTC	CASKTSGRAGEQFF
.	TRBJ2-1	TRBV18	.	TGTGCCAGCTCACGGAGCTCCTACAATGAGCAGTTCTTC	CASSRSSYNEQFF
TRBD1	TRBJ1-1	TRBV7-9	.	TGTGCCAGCAGCTCGCGGGGAACGACAGGGAGAACTGAAGCTTTCTTT	CASSSRGTTGRTEAFF
.	TRBJ2-2	TRBV27	.	TGTGCCAGCAGTTTAGGGCTAGCAGTGAACACCGGGGAGCTGTTTTTT	CASSLGLAVNTGELFF
.	TRBJ2-5	TRBV2	.	TGTGCCAGCAGAGAGGACTCCCCGCTACCCGTTGGGGAGACCCAGTACTTC	CASREDSPLPVGETQYF
.	TRBJ2-2	TRBV5-4	.	TGTGCCAGCAGCTTTAGGACAGCCAACACCGGGGAGCTGTTTTTT	CASSFRTANTGELFF
TRBD1	TRBJ1-6	TRBV4-1	.	TGCGCCAGCAGCCAAGAGACAGGGTATATTTTTAAACGAAATTCACCCCTCCACTTT	CASSQETGYIFKRNSPLHF
TRBD2	TRBJ2-2	TRBV4-2	.	TGTGCCAGCAGCCAAGCGGGAGGGATCACCGGGGAGCTGTTTTTT	CASSQAGGITGELFF
.	TRBJ1-2	TRBV27	.	TGTGCCAGCAGTTCAGGGGCGCGAGGCTACACCTTC	CASSSGARGYTF
.	TRBJ2-7	TRBV5-1	.	TGCGCCAGCAGCTCTTCTGCCGGCGAGCAGTACTTC	CASSSSAGEQYF
.	TRBJ1-6	TRBV2	.	TGTGCCAGCAGTGAATGGGGAGAGTCACCCCTCCACTTT	CASSEWGESPLHF
TRBD2	TRBJ2-1	TRBV7-2	.	TGTGCCAGCAGCTTATTTCGGATGCGGGGGGGCGTAGGCGAGCAGTTCTTC	CASSLFRMRGGVGEQFF
.	TRBJ1-6	TRBV5-1	.	TGCGCCAGCAGCTTGGGGGAGCGGAATTCACCCCTCCACTTT	CASSLGERNSPLHF
TRBD2	TRBJ2-2	TRBV30	.	TGTGCCTGGACGGGGGGACTAGCGGGCCCAGTAACCGGGGAGCTGTTTTTT	CAWTGGLAGPVTGELFF
TRBD1	TRBJ2-5	TRBV9	.	TGTGCCAGCAGCGCCATCGGACAGGGGCGGGAGACCCAGTACTTC	CASSAIGQGRETQYF